The source of this T cell receptor (beta chain) is a study of identical twins. TCRdb called the 5' RACE reads again in MiXCR, with one record for every CDR3 protein. This sample has nearly 900,000 distinct CDR3 sequences, with roughly 12% found just once. For this clonotype: The junction departs from the called germline gene at one end, perhaps through a read error.

These same data were also listed under a study on yellow fever vaccine responses in identical twins.

Sequences were obtained from PBMCs. This TCR was recovered from a woman aged 18-29 years in good health.

CDR3 in amino acids: CPSSEGQGVAKNIQYF. The CDR3 DNA follows: TGCCCCAGCAGCGAGGGACAGGGAGTAGCCAAAAACATTCAGTACTTC. The J gene is TRBJ2-4, the V gene TRBV5-1; 9 bases are shared with TRBD1. Germline V gene sequence: CDR1 SGHRS, CDR2 YFSETQ. The CDR3 contains 16 residues.